Following are 27 T cell receptor beta chains from one sample sequenced in a study of CD8 T cells in ankylosing spondylitis. Which antigens these TCRs recognize remains unknown. The study, taken as a whole, reports: Several highly homologous variants formed a TCR beta motif that appeared characteristic of ankylosing spondylitis blood.

Via MiXCR, TCRdb re-called the 5' RACE reads, giving one row per CDR3 protein. The data contain hundreds of thousands of distinct CDR3 sequences, 12% of them singletons. The sample comprised blood, either unsorted or a sorted T cell fraction (not recorded which). The receptor set was obtained from a male donor with ankylosing spondylitis.

This clonotype was observed a few times. The chain has TRBV7-6 and TRBJ1-5; 7 positions agree with TRBD1. CDR3 size: 16 residues. CDR1 SGHVS and CDR2 FNYEAQ come from the germline V gene. The J segment lost 6 bases and the V segment lost 4 bases, leaving 12 bases of the junction unmatched. The CDR3 nucleotides read TGTGCCAGCAGCTCAGGGGGGCAGGGAGGTGGTCAGCCCCAGCATTTT. Amino acids: CASSSGGQGGGQPQHF.

This clonotype was found many times. V and J are TRBV29-1 and TRBJ2-7; TRBD1 aligns across 8 bases. Germline V lookup: CDR1 SQVTM, CDR2 ANQGSEA. This CDR3 is built from 11 residues. Trimming took 7 bases from V and 3 from J; bases not matched to a gene: 2. DNA of the CDR3: TGCAGCGCTGGACAGGGCTACGAGCAGTACTTC. This sequence encodes CSAGQGYEQYF.

This clonotype was detected a few times. The CDR3 region has the DNA TGTGCCAGCAGCTCCCGAAGGAGGGGGCTCGCCGGGGGCTACACCTTC. Residues: CASSSRRRGLAGGYTF. This chain uses TRBV9 with TRBJ1-2; TRBD1 agrees at 7 bases. V dropped 4 bases and J dropped 8; count of bases not matched to a gene: 17. The CDR3 length is 16 residues. The germline gives CDR1 SGDLS, CDR2 YYNGEE.

This clonotype was observed at least ten times. The rearrangement links TRBV29-1 to TRBJ2-3, with 7 positions matching TRBD2. The length of the CDR3 is 15 residues. J lost 0 bases, V lost 4 bases, and 7 bases had no gene match. Germline-derived CDR1 and CDR2 are SQVTM and ANQGSEA. The CDR3 DNA sequence: TGCAGCGTTGTTCCTAGCGGAGCTAGCACAGATACGCAGTATTTT. This codes for CSVVPSGASTDTQYF.

This clonotype was seen a few times. The V gene is TRBV7-9, the J gene TRBJ2-3; a weak D match, TRBD2 (6 bases). Deletions cut 5 bases from V and 2 bases from J, with 14 bases between. Germline assignment: CDR1 SEHNR and CDR2 FQNEAQ (reference sequence). The CDR3 covers 15 residues. The CDR3 sequence is CASSLWEANTDTQYF. For the CDR3, the DNA is TGTGCCAGCAGCCTCTGGGAGGCGAACACAGATACGCAGTATTTT.

This clonotype was observed many times. The rearrangement joins TRBV5-5 to TRBJ2-5; unclear D gene. V was trimmed by 0 bases and J by 2 bases, leaving 11 bases between them. The CDR3 sequence is 15 residues long. Germline values: CDR1 SGHKS, CDR2 YYEKEE (reference sequence). CDR3 residues: CASSLVASGQETQYF. CDR3 DNA: TGTGCCAGCAGCTTGGTGGCGTCGGGTCAAGAGACCCAGTACTTC.

The V gene is TRBV6-2 or TRBV6-3, the J gene TRBJ2-1, with 8 positions matching TRBD1. CDR1 is MNHEY, CDR2 SVGEGT, per germline. There are 15 residues in the CDR3. Germline trimming cut 7 bases from V and 3 bases from J; bases unmatched to any gene: 8. The CDR3 DNA reads TGTGCCAGCACCCCGGCTGGACAGGGCTACAATGAGCAGTTCTTC. This encodes CASTPAGQGYNEQFF.

This clonotype was found a few times. The V gene is TRBV20-1, the J gene TRBJ1-1; D is possibly TRBD1 (6 bases). The CDR3 spans 15 residues. Germline V gene lookup returns CDR1 DFQATT and CDR2 SNEGSKA (reference sequence). V was cut by 5 bases and J by 2 bases, with 18 bases left in between. The CDR3 sequence: CSAGGRGQPNTEAFF. The CDR3 DNA reads TGCAGTGCTGGGGGCCGGGGACAACCAAACACTGAAGCTTTCTTT.

This clonotype showed up just a few times. This chain uses TRBV5-1 with TRBJ1-4, with 8 bases identical to TRBD1. Germline V CDR1 and CDR2: SGHRS, YFSETQ. This CDR3 comprises 15 residues. J was trimmed by 1 base and V by 4 bases; bases with no gene match: 3. The CDR3 loop is CASSPGTGTNEKLFF. CDR3 bases: TGCGCCAGCAGCCCGGGGACAGGAACTAATGAAAAACTGTTTTTT.

In its sample, this clonotype was seen a few times. The chain joins TRBV7-2 to TRBJ1-1, with a weak D call TRBD1 (6 bases). Trimming shortened V by 2 bases and J by 5 bases, and 18 bases separated the two germline ends. Germline values: CDR1 SGHTA, CDR2 FQGNSA. The CDR3 is 16 residues long. CDR3: CASSLWGGALGTEAFF. In DNA, the CDR3 is TGTGCCAGCAGCTTATGGGGGGGCGCATTAGGGACTGAAGCTTTCTTT.

This clonotype was picked up many times. J is TRBJ1-1 and V is TRBV12-3 or TRBV12-4; D is possibly TRBD1 (6 bases). This CDR3 region has 14 residues. Trimming left V 7 bases short and J 0 bases short, with 12 bases between. The CDR3 region has the DNA TGTGCCAGCAAAAACAGGGCTGTGAACACTGAAGCTTTCTTT. Translated, it gives CASKNRAVNTEAFF.

This clonotype occurred many times. V gene TRBV5-5 combines with J gene TRBJ1-3; unclear D gene. The ends were cut back, 4 bases at V and 0 bases at J, with 8 bases in the middle. The CDR3 is made up of 14 amino acids. Looked up from germline, CDR1 is SGHKS and CDR2 is YYEKEE (reference sequence). DNA of the CDR3: TGTGCCAGCAGCCCCATCTACTCTGGAAACACCATATATTTT. It encodes CASSPIYSGNTIYF.

The rearrangement uses TRBV7-2 and TRBJ1-4, with 7 bases lining up with TRBD1. Trimming removed 6 bases from V and 6 bases from J; junction bases left unmatched: 7. The germline gives CDR1 SGHTA, CDR2 FQGNSA. This CDR3 spans 14 amino acids. As DNA, the CDR3 is TGTGCCAGCAGTAAACAGGGGACGGATGAAAAACTGTTTTTT. Translating gives CASSKQGTDEKLFF.

This clonotype was seen a single time. This chain links TRBV6-1 with TRBJ2-7, with 10 bases fitting TRBD2. Germline trimming cut 6 bases from V and 1 base from J; bases unmatched to any gene: 6. This CDR3 comprises 15 residues. In germline, CDR1 is MNHNS, CDR2 SASEGT. CDR3 sequence (DNA): TGTGCCAGCAGGCCCGGACTAGCGGTTTCCTACGAGCAGTACTTC. Translated, it gives CASRPGLAVSYEQYF.

The chain recombines TRBV4-3 with TRBJ2-1; 8 bases are a match to TRBD2. Per the germline V gene, CDR1 is LGHNA and CDR2 is YSLEER. CDR3 size: 18 residues. Trimming removed 4 bases from V and 7 bases from J; junction bases left unmatched: 18. CDR3 loop: CASSLFSAGTRSRNEQFF. CDR3 in DNA: TGCGCCAGCAGCCTATTTAGCGCCGGGACTAGGAGTAGGAATGAGCAGTTCTTC.

The chain carries TRBV27 and TRBJ2-1; possible D gene TRBD1, 5 bases. The germline V gene has CDR1 MNHEY and CDR2 SMNVEV (reference sequence). V dropped 1 base and J dropped 6 bases, with 7 bases sitting between them. The length of the CDR3 is 13 residues. The CDR3 DNA reads as TGTGCCAGCAGTTTATTCAGGGCCAATGAGCAGTTCTTC. Translation gives CASSLFRANEQFF.

This clonotype was seen a few times. The chain is built from TRBV6-6 and TRBJ1-3, with 11 bases matching TRBD1. V shed 7 bases, J shed 7 bases, and the junction held 3 bases outside the gene matches. The V gene's germline CDR1 is MNHNY and CDR2 SVGAGI (reference sequence). CDR3 size: 13 residues. CDR3 residues: CASTRTGGNTIYF. The CDR3 nucleotides read TGTGCCAGCACAAGGACAGGGGGCAACACCATATATTTT.

V is TRBV4-3 and J is TRBJ1-2, with D maybe TRBD1 (5 bases). From germline, CDR1 is LGHNA and CDR2 YSLEER. CDR3 size: 14 residues. Deletions cut 1 base from V and 1 base from J, with 7 bases between. CDR3 in amino acids: CASSQGQINYGYTF. The CDR3 DNA reads TGCGCCAGCAGCCAAGGACAGATTAACTATGGCTACACCTTC.

V usage is TRBV2 and J usage is TRBJ1-1, with no clear D. V shed 3 bases and J shed 3 bases, with 5 bases lying between them. This CDR3 has 12 residues. Germline V CDR1 and CDR2: SNHLY, FYNNEI. The CDR3 nucleotides are TGTGCCAGCAGTGACACCTACACTGAAGCTTTCTTT. It codes for CASSDTYTEAFF.

The rearrangement joins TRBV28 to TRBJ2-5; 9 bases match TRBD1. V was clipped by 6 bases and J by 5 bases; unmatched bases: 7. Germline loops: CDR1 MDHEN, CDR2 SYDVKM. The CDR3 is 14 amino acids. The CDR3 DNA reads as TGTGCCAGCAGCACCACAGGGGGCGGCGAGACCCAGTACTTC. Amino acids: CASSTTGGGETQYF.

In the case of this clonotype: One end of the junction is discordant with germline, which a read error may explain. The rearrangement links TRBV7-2 to TRBJ2-3; a weak D match, TRBD1 (5 bases). The CDR3 has 15 residues. Per the germline V gene, CDR1 is SGHTA and CDR2 is FQGNSA. The CDR3 here is CASSLRWGRTDSQYF. The CDR3 DNA sequence: TGTGCCAGCAGCTTGAGGTGGGGCCGAACAGATTCGCAGTATTTT.

The chain employs TRBV7-2 and TRBJ2-7; 7 bases agree with TRBD1. V shed 2 bases and J 1 base; nucleotides not matched to a gene: 2. The CDR3 runs 14 residues. The germline CDR1 and CDR2 sequences are SGHTA and FQGNSA. CDR3 region: CASSLWGQSYEQYF. In DNA, the CDR3 is TGTGCCAGCAGCTTATGGGGACAGTCCTACGAGCAGTACTTC. The complete variable domain, with remaining parts taken from reference TRBV7-2 and TRBJ2-7, reads GAGVSQSPSNKVTEKGKDVELRCDPISGHTALYWYRQSLGQGLEFLIYFQGNSAPDKSGLPSDRFSAERTGGSVSTLTIQRTQQEDSAVYLCASSLWGQSYEQYFGPGTRLTVT.

This clonotype was observed a handful of times. The chain carries TRBV29-1 and TRBJ2-3, with 8 positions matching TRBD2. Looked up from germline, CDR1 is SQVTM and CDR2 is ANQGSEA. V trimming: 4 bases; J trimming: 2 bases; junction bases outside the gene matches: 5. This CDR3 comprises 14 residues. The CDR3 DNA is TGCAGCGTTGCCGGGACTAGTGACACAGATACGCAGTATTTT. Protein sequence: CSVAGTSDTDTQYF.

There are a few counts of this clonotype. This chain links TRBV7-9 with TRBJ1-6, with D hard to call. CDR1 is SEHNR and CDR2 is FQNEAQ in the germline V gene (reference sequence). With 2 bases removed from V and 7 bases from J, the gap between germline ends came to 6 bases. This CDR3 is built from 13 residues. The chain's CDR3 is CASSLTVNSPLHF. The CDR3 DNA follows: TGTGCCAGCAGCTTAACAGTCAATTCACCCCTCCACTTT.

This chain uses TRBV5-6 with TRBJ2-3; perhaps TRBD1 as D (6 bases). The V end was cut by 1 base, the J end by 2 bases, with 14 bases between. Germline CDR1 is SGHDT and CDR2 is YYEEEE. The CDR3 is 16 residues long. The CDR3 loop reads CASSLRSQGNTDTQYF. As DNA, the CDR3 is TGTGCCAGCAGCTTGAGGTCGCAGGGGAACACAGATACGCAGTATTTT.

This clonotype appeared a few times. This chain uses TRBV6-1 with TRBJ1-6; D remains ambiguous. The germline V gene encodes CDR1 MNHNS and CDR2 SASEGT. The CDR3 has 15 amino acids. The V end lost 7 bases, the J end lost 0 bases, and 10 bases lay between the germline ends. In nucleotides, the CDR3 is TGTGCCAGCACCCGGACCTACTCCTATAATTCACCCCTCCACTTT. Translating gives CASTRTYSYNSPLHF.

The table lists this clonotype with a few counts. The gene calls are TRBV20-1 and TRBJ1-5; D is unresolved. In germline, CDR1 is DFQATT, CDR2 SNEGSKA (reference sequence). V lost 0 bases, J lost 3 bases, and 15 bases lay in between. The CDR3 length is 16 residues. The CDR3 sequence: CSARDASGASNQPQHF. CDR3 nucleotide sequence: TGCAGTGCTAGAGATGCTTCGGGCGCGTCCAATCAGCCCCAGCATTTT.